Below, 14 T cell receptor beta chains from the same sample are listed, as sequenced in a study of blood T cell repertoires in COVID-19. Profiled with immunoSEQ multiplex PCR; TCRdb holds only in-frame clones, not every one. The sample lists approximately 160,000 clones; about 87% were seen once. The sample taken for sequencing was peripheral blood. Receptors were obtained from a man between 60 and 75 years old with COVID-19, enrolled during active disease.

This clone was found once. This chain uses TRBV23-1 with TRBJ1-3; unclear D gene. TRBV23-1 is sorted into the ORF group, with uncertain function. The CDR3 contains 15 residues. V was clipped by 4 bases and J by 4 bases, with 14 bases between them. CDR3 DNA: TGCGCCAGCAGTCCCTCGGAGTCAGTAGGAAACACCATATATTTT. This sequence encodes CASSPSESVGNTIYF.

The V gene is TRBV5-1, the J gene TRBJ2-2; TRBD2 might be the D (5 bases). V lost 0 bases and J lost 3, with 9 bases in between. This CDR3 region has 15 residues. Germline V gives CDR1 SGHRS, CDR2 YFSETQ. CDR3 loop: CASSLVPGYTGELFF. The CDR3 DNA reads as TGCGCCAGCAGCTTGGTTCCGGGGTACACCGGGGAGCTGTTTTTT.

The genes are TRBV6-6 and TRBJ1-2; the match to TRBD1 covers 10 bases. The CDR3 spans 15 residues. V lost 2 bases and J lost 7; bases outside the gene matches: 7. Germline loops: CDR1 MNHNY, CDR2 SVGAGI (reference sequence). The CDR3 DNA follows: TGTGCCAGCAGTTACGCAGGGACAGGGGAGCGTGGCTACACCTTC. It yields the protein CASSYAGTGERGYTF.

The CDR3 region has the DNA TGTGCCAGCAGCCGGACAGGGCAGCGTTCCTACACCTTC. Protein: CASSRTGQRSYTF. The chain carries TRBV3-1 (or the pseudogene TRBV3-2) and TRBJ1-2, with 8 bases identical to TRBD1. With 4 bases clipped from V and 10 bases from J, the junction kept 8 bases outside the gene matches. CDR3 size: 13 residues. Germline assignment: CDR1 LGHDT and CDR2 YNNKEL (reference sequence).

This chain uses TRBV11-3 with TRBJ2-2, with D unclear. The V end lost 1 base, the J end lost 5 bases, and 5 bases lay between the germline ends. Germline V gene sequence: CDR1 SGHNT, CDR2 YENEEA. This CDR3 has 13 amino acids. Here the CDR3 reads CASSLVETGELFF. CDR3 sequence (DNA): TGTGCCAGCAGCTTAGTCGAGACCGGGGAGCTGTTTTTT. Together with reference TRBV11-3 and TRBJ2-2, the CDR3 gives the full variable domain: EAGVVQSPRYKIIEKKQPVAFWCNPISGHNTLYWYLQNLGQGPELLIRYENEEAVDDSQLPKDRFSAERLKGVDSTLKIQPAELGDSAVYLCASSLVETGELFFGEGSRLTVL.

J is TRBJ1-1 and V is TRBV12-3 or TRBV12-4; D remains ambiguous. There are 12 residues in the CDR3. Trimming shortened V by 6 bases and J by 7 bases, and 12 bases separated the two germline ends. CDR3 protein: CASRDKMIEAFF. CDR3 nucleotides: TGTGCCAGCAGAGACAAGATGATTGAAGCTTTCTTT.

The gene calls are TRBV9 and TRBJ1-2; possible D gene TRBD1, 5 bases. This CDR3 spans 17 amino acids. Trimming took off 4 bases at V and 1 base at J, with 20 bases between the two ends. The germline V gene has CDR1 SGDLS and CDR2 YYNGEE. The CDR3 DNA is TGTGCCAGCAGCCCGGGCCAGGGTTATCCCTATAACTATGGCTACACCTTC. Protein: CASSPGQGYPYNYGYTF.

The chain carries TRBV5-5 and TRBJ1-2; D possibly corresponds to TRBD1 (6 bases). Germline V gives CDR1 SGHKS, CDR2 YYEKEE (reference sequence). The CDR3 sequence is 14 residues long. Trimming removed 3 bases from V and 7 bases from J, with 16 bases in between. The CDR3 coding sequence is TGTGCCAGCAGCTGGACAGAACTATCGAGTGGCTACACCTTC. Its protein is CASSWTELSSGYTF.

The V call is TRBV10-3, the J call TRBJ1-1, with D perhaps TRBD1 (6 bases). The V end lost 2 bases, the J end lost 0 bases, and 13 bases lay between the germline ends. The germline CDR1 and CDR2 sequences are ENHRY and SYGVKD. CDR3 length: 16 amino acids. This chain's CDR3 is CAISEAPRGMNTEAFF. The DNA of the CDR3 is TGTGCCATCAGTGAGGCGCCCAGGGGTATGAACACTGAAGCTTTCTTT.

As for this clone: At one boundary the junction diverges from the germline segment, which might be a read error. The chain combines TRBV7-7 with TRBJ2-1; TRBD2 matches at 8 bases. Germline values: CDR1 SSHAT, CDR2 FNYEAQ (reference sequence). This CDR3 contains 15 residues. The DNA for the CDR3 is TGTGCTAGCAGCCCTACTAGCGGAGCTAACAATGAGCAGTTCTTC. It codes for CASSPTSGANNEQFF.

This clone was seen just once. The V call is TRBV7-9, the J call TRBJ1-2; D is possibly TRBD1 (6 bases). V shed 0 bases and J shed 1 base, with 15 bases lying between them. The CDR3 consists of 17 residues. Germline V lookup: CDR1 SEHNR, CDR2 FQNEAQ (reference sequence). The CDR3 sequence: CASSLASGRGFNYGYTF. CDR3 in DNA: TGTGCCAGCAGCTTAGCCTCGGGGAGGGGGTTTAACTATGGCTACACCTTC.

This clone was observed once. CDR3 DNA: TGTGCCTGGAGTGACGTTCCGGGACAGGGTGCCCACGAGCAGTACTTC. Translating gives CAWSDVPGQGAHEQYF. The rearrangement links TRBV30 to TRBJ2-7, with 9 bases identical to TRBD1. Per germline, CDR1 GTSNPN and CDR2 SVGIG (reference sequence). V lost 1 base, J lost 5 bases, and 12 bases stayed unmatched. CDR3 length: 16 residues.

V gene TRBV4-3 combines with J gene TRBJ2-1; D remains ambiguous. Looked up from germline, CDR1 is LGHNA and CDR2 is YSLEER. V was clipped by 0 bases and J by 10 bases, with 13 bases between them. The CDR3 contains 14 residues. The CDR3 protein is CASSQDFVRKEQFF. CDR3 sequence (DNA): TGCGCCAGCAGCCAAGATTTCGTGCGGAAAGAGCAGTTCTTC.

The chain has TRBV28 and TRBJ1-5; D is unclear. The V and J ends lost 8 bases and 0 bases respectively, with 11 bases between them. CDR3 length: 14 residues. CDR1 and CDR2 from the germline V gene are MDHEN and SYDVKM. The DNA of the CDR3 is TGTGCCAGCCGCCGGTATAGTAGCAATCAGCCCCAGCATTTT. Residues: CASRRYSSNQPQHF.